Listed here is a single T cell receptor (beta chain). The V end was cut by 1 base, the J end by 9 bases, with 20 bases between. Germline loops: CDR1 SGHRS, CDR2 YFSETQ. The CDR3 loop spans 17 amino acids. Nominal health characterized the donors when sampled, though unrecorded immune exposures were likely. Primers for the PCR totalled 60 Vbeta and 13 Jbeta. Clones were read by immunoSEQ multiplex PCR, and TCRdb kept only the in-frame ones, dropping some. The data hold roughly 100,000 clones, with over 75% observed a single time. This record comes from a study of cytomegalovirus exposure and HLA in healthy donors. Looking at the study overall: A preliminary data release comprised around 90 million unique TCRs obtained from HLA-typed donors.

Sequencing was carried out using PBMCs. The chain carries TRBV5-1 and TRBJ1-6; possibly TRBD1 for D (6 bases). This TCR was recovered from a man aged 60 to 75 in good health and CMV-seronegative. CDR3 DNA sequence: TGCGCCAGCAGCTTGACTCCACAGGGCCTCGATCCTTCACCCCTCCACTTT. Its translation: CASSLTPQGLDPSPLHF.